This T cell receptor (beta chain) was sequenced for a study of control samples from healthy donors and cancer patients. TCRdb's table, derived via immunoSEQ multiplex PCR, lists solely in-frame clones and lacks some. Among about 120,000 clones listed, just under 90% were seen once. This receptor was obtained from a man aged 25 to 45 in good health. The sequencing input was blood.

The CDR3 here is CASSLATGALHEQYF. The CDR3 DNA reads TGCGCCAGCAGCTTGGCCACAGGGGCCCTCCACGAGCAGTACTTC. The chain couples TRBV5-1 to TRBJ2-7, with 7 bases identical to TRBD1. J gave up 5 bases and V 0 bases, and 8 bases lay outside the gene matches. The CDR3 is made up of 15 amino acids. Looked up from germline, CDR1 is SGHRS and CDR2 is YFSETQ.